This T cell receptor (beta chain) was documented in a study of neoadjuvant anti-PD-1 for oral cavity cancer. Time point described: after neoadjuvant nivolumab, at surgical resection. Patients had newly diagnosed, untreated stage II-IVA oral cavity squamous cell carcinoma. Cohort: HPV-negative, locally advanced oral cavity squamous cell carcinoma patients. Using immunoSEQ multiplex PCR, the repertoire was profiled, and TCRdb retains in-frame clones only, with some absent. The table lists around 68,000 clones, roughly nine tenths of them singletons. The J segment lost 1 base and the V segment lost 4 bases, leaving 14 bases of the junction unmatched. The CDR3 is 20 amino acids. Germline V gene sequence: CDR1 MGHRA, CDR2 YSYEKL.

V usage is TRBV4-1 and J usage is TRBJ2-2; 11 bases are shared with TRBD2. The source of this sequence is a person aged 35 to 85 with oral cavity squamous cell carcinoma. The sequenced sample was PBMCs, obtained after nivolumab (anti-PD-1) treatment. As DNA, the CDR3 is TGCGCCAGCAGCCCAGTTTGGGACCTAGCGGGGGGCCTGAACACCGGGGAGCTGTTTTTT. This sequence encodes CASSPVWDLAGGLNTGELFF.